This T cell receptor beta chain was found in a study of cytomegalovirus exposure and HLA in healthy donors. Data came from immunoSEQ multiplex PCR; TCRdb stores just in-frame clones and leaves some out. Of 150,000 or so clones listed, roughly nine tenths were seen once; the top ten hold approximately 1.2%. Germline V CDR1 and CDR2: MNHEY, SVGAGI. The V end lost 6 bases, the J end lost 7 bases, and 13 bases lay between the germline ends. The CDR3 length is 14 residues. This clone has just a few counts. The V gene is TRBV6-5, the J gene TRBJ1-6; D is unresolved. The sequence came from a young woman in good health and CMV-seronegative. The specimen sequenced was PBMCs. The CDR3 sequence: CASRVESANSPLHF. The CDR3 DNA follows: TGTGCCAGCAGGGTGGAGTCAGCAAATTCACCCCTCCACTTT.